The clone carrying this T cell receptor (beta chain) has a handful of counts. Germline values: CDR1 LGHNA, CDR2 YNFKEQ. V trimming: 1 base; J trimming: 0 bases; junction bases outside the gene matches: 9. This CDR3 is 18 amino acids long. This sample was included in a study of blood T cell repertoires in COVID-19. Study-wide background: The samples span acute and convalescent COVID-19 from the United States, Italy and Spain.

The age range of participants was roughly 18 to 90 years, with residence in about two dozen US areas. In the source study's methods: Amplification from reference gene primers served as the basis for estimated nucleated cell counts. Clones were read by immunoSEQ multiplex PCR, and TCRdb kept only the in-frame ones, dropping some. That table is the source of V, J and clone size, and D and trimming were worked out from the DNA. The sample carries hundreds of thousands of clones, 80% to 90% recorded once. The sequencing sample was made of PBMCs or T cells enriched from blood (not recorded which). This clonotype was obtained from a man aged 30 to 45 who had recovered from COVID-19. The chain carries TRBV4-2 and TRBJ2-3; 8 positions match TRBD2. The CDR3 nucleotides read TGTGCCAGCAGCCAAGCTGTACTAGCGGTATCTAGCACAGATACGCAGTATTTT. It encodes CASSQAVLAVSSTDTQYF.